What follows is one T cell receptor beta chain and its context. The data are from a study of blood T cell repertoires in COVID-19. Study in general: T cells, B-cell-depleted T cells, or PBMCs provided the cDNA or gDNA that served as material.

Generated by immunoSEQ multiplex PCR, the TCRdb table keeps only in-frame clones and is missing some. The sample contains roughly 260,000 clones, 70% to 85% of which appear only once. The sequencing input was peripheral blood. This TCR came from a woman aged 40 to 55 with active or convalescent COVID-19.

CDR3 in amino acids: CARSPWTGDETQYF. The DNA of the CDR3 is TGTGCCAGAAGCCCCTGGACAGGGGATGAGACCCAGTACTTC. The gene calls are TRBV5-3 and TRBJ2-5; TRBD1 matches 9 bases. TRBV5-3 is an ORF, with its function uncertain. With V trimmed by 4 bases and J by 5 bases, 6 bases remained unmatched. The CDR3 is 14 amino acids.